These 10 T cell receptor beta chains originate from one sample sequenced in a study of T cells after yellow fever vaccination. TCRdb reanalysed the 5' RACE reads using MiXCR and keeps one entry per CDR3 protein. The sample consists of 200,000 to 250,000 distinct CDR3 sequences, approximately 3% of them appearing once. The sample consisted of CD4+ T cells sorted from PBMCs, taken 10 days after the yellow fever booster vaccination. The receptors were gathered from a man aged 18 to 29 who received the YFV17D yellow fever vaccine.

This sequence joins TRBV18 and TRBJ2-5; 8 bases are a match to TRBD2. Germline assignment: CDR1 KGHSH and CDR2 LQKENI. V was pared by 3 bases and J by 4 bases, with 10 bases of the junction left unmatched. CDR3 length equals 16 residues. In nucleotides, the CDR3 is TGTGCCAGCTCACCCCGTAGCGGGGCACTCGGAGAGACCCAGTACTTC. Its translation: CASSPRSGALGETQYF.

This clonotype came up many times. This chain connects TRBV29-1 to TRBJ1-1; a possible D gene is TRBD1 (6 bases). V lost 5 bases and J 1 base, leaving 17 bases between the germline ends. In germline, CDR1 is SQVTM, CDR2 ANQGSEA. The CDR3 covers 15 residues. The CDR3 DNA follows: TGCAGCGTTTACGACGAGGGGGGACGGAACACTGAAGCTTTCTTT. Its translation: CSVYDEGGRNTEAFF.

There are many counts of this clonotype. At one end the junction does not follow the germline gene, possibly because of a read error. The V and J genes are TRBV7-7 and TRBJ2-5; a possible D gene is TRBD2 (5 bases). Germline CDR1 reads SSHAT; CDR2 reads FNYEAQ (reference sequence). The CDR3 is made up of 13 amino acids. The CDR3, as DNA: TGTGCTAGCAGCTTAAACAATCGGGGTACCCAGTACTTC. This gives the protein CASSLNNRGTQYF.

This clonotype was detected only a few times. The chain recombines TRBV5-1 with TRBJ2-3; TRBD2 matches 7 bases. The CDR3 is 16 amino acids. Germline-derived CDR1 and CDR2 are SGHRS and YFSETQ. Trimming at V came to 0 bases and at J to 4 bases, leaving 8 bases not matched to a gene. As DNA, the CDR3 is TGCGCCAGCAGCTTGGAGCTGGGGGGGTCCGCAGATACGCAGTATTTT. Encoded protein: CASSLELGGSADTQYF.

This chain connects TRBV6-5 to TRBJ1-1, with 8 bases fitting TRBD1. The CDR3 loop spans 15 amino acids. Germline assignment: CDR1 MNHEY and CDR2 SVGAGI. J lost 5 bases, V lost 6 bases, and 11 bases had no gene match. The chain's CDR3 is CASSQGQARGTEAFF. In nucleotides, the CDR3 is TGTGCCAGCAGCCAGGGACAGGCCCGTGGAACTGAAGCTTTCTTT.

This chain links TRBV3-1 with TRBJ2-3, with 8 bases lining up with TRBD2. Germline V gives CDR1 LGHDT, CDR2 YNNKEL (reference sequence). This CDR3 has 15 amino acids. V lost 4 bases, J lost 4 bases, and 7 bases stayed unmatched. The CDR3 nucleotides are TGTGCCAGCAGCCTAACCGGGGGGGCCGCAGATACGCAGTATTTT. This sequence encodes CASSLTGGAADTQYF.

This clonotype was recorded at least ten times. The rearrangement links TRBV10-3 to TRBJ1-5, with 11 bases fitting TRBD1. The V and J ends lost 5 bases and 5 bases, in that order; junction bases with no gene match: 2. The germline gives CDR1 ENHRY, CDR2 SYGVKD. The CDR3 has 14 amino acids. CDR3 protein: CAISQGQGDQPQHF. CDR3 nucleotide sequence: TGTGCCATCAGTCAGGGACAGGGGGATCAGCCCCAGCATTTT.

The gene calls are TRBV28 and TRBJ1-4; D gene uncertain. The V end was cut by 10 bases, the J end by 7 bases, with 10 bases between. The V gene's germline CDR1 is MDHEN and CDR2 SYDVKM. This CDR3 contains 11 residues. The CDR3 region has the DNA TGTGCCATCTCGAATGCTGAAAAACTGTTTTTT. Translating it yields CAISNAEKLFF.

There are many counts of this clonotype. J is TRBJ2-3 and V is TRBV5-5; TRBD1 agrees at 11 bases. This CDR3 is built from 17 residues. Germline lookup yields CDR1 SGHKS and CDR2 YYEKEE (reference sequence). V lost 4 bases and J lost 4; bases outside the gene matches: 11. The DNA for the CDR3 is TGTGCCAGCAGCCTCGCCCTCAGGACAGGGGGCGCAGATACGCAGTATTTT. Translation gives CASSLALRTGGADTQYF.

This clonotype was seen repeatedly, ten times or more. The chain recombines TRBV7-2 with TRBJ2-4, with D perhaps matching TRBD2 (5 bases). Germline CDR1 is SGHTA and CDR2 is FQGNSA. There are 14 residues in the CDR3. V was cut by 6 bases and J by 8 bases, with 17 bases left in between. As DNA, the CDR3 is TGTGCCAGCAGTTCCCTCTCGGGGAGAGACATTCAGTACTTC. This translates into CASSSLSGRDIQYF.